This TCR beta chain was recorded in a study of post-analysis software for immune sequencing data. Study-level findings and limits: Roughly five TRBV segments appeared more often in patients than in controls, and TRBV5-6, TRBV5-1 and TRBV20-1 were among these.

The CDR3 is made up of 14 amino acids. CDR1 and CDR2 from the germline V gene are SQVTM and ANQGSEA. Each TCR beta cDNA library carried unique molecular identifiers. TCRdb reprocessed the PCR reads with MiXCR, giving one entry per CDR3 protein. Of approximately 400,000 distinct CDR3 sequences listed, approximately 38% are singletons. About this clonotype: Its antigen is unidentified.

The material sequenced was blood. This chain uses TRBV29-1 with TRBJ2-5; 7 bases fit TRBD1. Matching the DNA end better, TRBJ2-7 makes the J call doubtful. This clonotype was obtained from a girl under 18 with multiple sclerosis. The CDR3 region is CSVEDGRGSHEQYF. In DNA, the CDR3 is TGCAGCGTTGAAGATGGCAGGGGGTCCCACGAGCAGTACTTC.